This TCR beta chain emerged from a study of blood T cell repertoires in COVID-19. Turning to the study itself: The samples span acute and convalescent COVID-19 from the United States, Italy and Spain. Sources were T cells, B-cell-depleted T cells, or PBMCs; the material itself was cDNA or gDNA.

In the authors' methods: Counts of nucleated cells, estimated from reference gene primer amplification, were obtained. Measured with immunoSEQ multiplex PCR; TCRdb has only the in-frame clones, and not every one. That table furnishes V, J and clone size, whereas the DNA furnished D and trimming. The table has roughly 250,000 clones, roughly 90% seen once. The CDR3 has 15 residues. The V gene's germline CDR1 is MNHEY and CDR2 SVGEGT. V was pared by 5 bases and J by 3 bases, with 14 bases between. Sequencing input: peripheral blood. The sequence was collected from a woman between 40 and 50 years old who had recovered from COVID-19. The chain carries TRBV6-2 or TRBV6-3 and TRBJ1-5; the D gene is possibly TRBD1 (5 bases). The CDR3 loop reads CASSKRAGLNQPQHF. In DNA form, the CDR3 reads TGTGCCAGCAGTAAAAGAGCAGGGCTCAATCAGCCCCAGCATTTT.